The 7 T cell receptor beta chains given below trace back to one sample, sequenced in a study of blood T cell repertoires in COVID-19. Libraries were prepared by immunoSEQ multiplex PCR; TCRdb keeps only in-frame clonotypes and omits some of them. Of around 310,000 clones detected, around 90% appear once; the ten largest clones hold 5% to 6%. What was sequenced was PBMCs or T cells enriched from blood (not recorded which). The receptors shown here come from a man aged 25-40 years who had recovered from COVID-19.

This rearrangement joins TRBV27 to TRBJ2-2, with 10 bases lining up with TRBD2. This CDR3 contains 15 residues. Germline V gene data show CDR1 as MNHEY and CDR2 as SMNVEV (reference sequence). The trim removed 2 bases at V and 6 bases at J, leaving 3 bases unmatched. CDR3 loop: CASSLLAGVPGELFF. CDR3 nucleotides: TGTGCCAGCAGTTTACTAGCGGGGGTACCCGGGGAGCTGTTTTTT.

This clone was seen a handful of times. This CDR3 is also generated by other DNA sequences in the sample. This rearrangement joins TRBV4-2 to TRBJ2-5; 9 nucleotides line up with TRBD1. The V gene end was trimmed by 0 bases and the J gene end by 4 bases; junction bases not matched to a gene: 9. Germline V gene sequence: CDR1 LGHNA, CDR2 YNFKEQ. The CDR3 sequence is 17 residues long. CDR3 coding DNA: TGTGCCAGCAGCCAAGAGGGCCCGGGACAGGGAATAGAGACCCAGTACTTC. Translated: CASSQEGPGQGIETQYF.

This clone was seen a single time. This rearrangement joins TRBV9 to TRBJ2-5; 7 bases align to TRBD2. Germline values: CDR1 SGDLS, CDR2 YYNGEE. J was trimmed by 1 base and V by 4 bases; bases with no gene match: 10. The CDR3 runs to 16 residues. Here the CDR3 DNA reads TGTGCCAGCAGCCCTCTGGGGGGGACGCTCCAAGAGACCCAGTACTTC. Residues: CASSPLGGTLQETQYF.

This clone showed up just once. The genes are TRBV5-6 and TRBJ1-6; TRBD1 agrees at 9 bases. Trimming at V came to 5 bases and at J to 10 bases, leaving 4 bases not matched to a gene. CDR3 length: 13 residues. Germline lookup yields CDR1 SGHDT and CDR2 YYEEEE. The CDR3 protein is CASSWDRESPLHF. The CDR3 region has the DNA TGTGCCAGCAGTTGGGACAGGGAATCACCCCTCCACTTT.

The rearrangement joins TRBV30 to TRBJ1-4; 7 bases map to TRBD1. Trimming cost V 3 bases and J 11 bases; bases outside gene matches: 12. This CDR3 region has 14 residues. Germline V gives CDR1 GTSNPN, CDR2 SVGIG (reference sequence). The CDR3 region is CAWRGQSPVGKLFF. The CDR3 DNA sequence: TGTGCCTGGAGGGGACAGAGCCCCGTTGGTAAACTGTTTTTT.

The chain is built from TRBV14 and TRBJ2-7; possibly TRBD2 for D (5 bases). V shed 3 bases and J shed 4 bases, with 10 bases lying between them. This CDR3 region has 13 residues. The germline CDR1 and CDR2 sequences are SGHDN and FVKESK. The CDR3, as DNA: TGTGCCAGCAGCCACCCGTCGGGGTACGAGCAGTACTTC. This gives the protein CASSHPSGYEQYF.

V usage is TRBV27 and J usage is TRBJ1-2, with 11 bases fitting TRBD1. CDR3 length: 14 residues. The germline V gene has CDR1 MNHEY and CDR2 SMNVEV (reference sequence). V lost 5 bases and J lost 6; bases outside the gene matches: 5. CDR3: CASSIGQGANGYTF. The CDR3 nucleotides read TGTGCCAGCAGTATAGGACAGGGGGCGAATGGCTACACCTTC.